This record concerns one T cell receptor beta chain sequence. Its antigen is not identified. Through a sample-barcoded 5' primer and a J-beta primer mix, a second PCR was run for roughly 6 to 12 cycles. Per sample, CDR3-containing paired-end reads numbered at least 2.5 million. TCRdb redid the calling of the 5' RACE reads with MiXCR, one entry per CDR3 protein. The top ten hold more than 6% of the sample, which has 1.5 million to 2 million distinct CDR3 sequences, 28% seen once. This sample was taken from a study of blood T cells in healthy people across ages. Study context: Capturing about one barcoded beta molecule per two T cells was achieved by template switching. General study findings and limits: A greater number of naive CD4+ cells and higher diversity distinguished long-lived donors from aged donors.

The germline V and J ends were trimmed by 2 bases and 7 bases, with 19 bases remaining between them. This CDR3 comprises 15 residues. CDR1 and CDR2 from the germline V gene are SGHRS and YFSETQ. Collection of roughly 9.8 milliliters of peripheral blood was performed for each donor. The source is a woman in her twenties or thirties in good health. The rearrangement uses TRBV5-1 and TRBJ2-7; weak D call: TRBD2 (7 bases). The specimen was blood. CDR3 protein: CASSFGGGGLGEQYF. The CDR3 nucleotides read TGCGCCAGCAGCTTCGGAGGCGGGGGCCTGGGGGAGCAGTACTTC.